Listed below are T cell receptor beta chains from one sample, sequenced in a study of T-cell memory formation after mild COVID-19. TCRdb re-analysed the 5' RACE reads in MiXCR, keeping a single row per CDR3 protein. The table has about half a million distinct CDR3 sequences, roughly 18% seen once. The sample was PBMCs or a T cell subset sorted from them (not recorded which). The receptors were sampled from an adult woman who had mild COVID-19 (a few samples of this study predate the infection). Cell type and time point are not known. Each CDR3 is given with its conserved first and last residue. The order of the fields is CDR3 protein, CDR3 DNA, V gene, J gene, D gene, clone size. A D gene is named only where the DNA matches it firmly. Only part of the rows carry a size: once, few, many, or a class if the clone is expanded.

CDR3 protein: CASSSHGGSYEQYF
CDR3 DNA: TGTGCCAGCAGCTCCCATGGGGGGTCCTACGAGCAGTACTTC
V gene: TRBV7-3
J gene: TRBJ2-7
D gene: NA
clone size: few

CDR3 protein: CASSLGQGQDTQYF
CDR3 DNA: TGTGCCAGCAGTTTAGGACAGGGTCAAGATACGCAGTATTTT
V gene: TRBV12-3/TRBV12-4
J gene: TRBJ2-3
D gene: TRBD1
clone size: few

CDR3 protein: CASSSVPGLAGEGTYNEQFF
CDR3 DNA: TGTGCCAGCAGCTCAGTACCGGGACTAGCGGGAGAGGGGACCTACAATGAGCAGTTCTTC
V gene: TRBV7-3
J gene: TRBJ2-1
D gene: TRBD2
clone size: few

CDR3 protein: CASSFGDYEQYF
CDR3 DNA: TGTGCCAGCAGCTTCGGCGACTACGAGCAGTACTTC
V gene: TRBV5-1
J gene: TRBJ2-7
D gene: NA
clone size: many

CDR3 protein: CASSSRRLQRGADTGELFF
CDR3 DNA: TGTGCCAGCAGCTCACGGAGGCTTCAGCGGGGGGCCGACACCGGGGAGCTGTTTTTT
V gene: TRBV7-9
J gene: TRBJ2-2
D gene: TRBD2
clone size: few

CDR3 protein: CASSQLAGGADTQYF
CDR3 DNA: TGTGCCAGCAGTCAACTAGCGGGAGGAGCAGATACGCAGTATTTT
V gene: TRBV7-9
J gene: TRBJ2-3
D gene: TRBD2
clone size: NA

CDR3 protein: CASSHYNEKLFF
CDR3 DNA: TGTGCCAGCAGCCACTATAATGAAAAACTGTTTTTT
V gene: TRBV14
J gene: TRBJ1-4
D gene: NA
clone size: NA

CDR3 protein: CAGSQGGSSYEQYF
CDR3 DNA: TGCGCCGGCAGCCAAGGAGGGAGCTCCTACGAGCAGTACTTC
V gene: TRBV4-1
J gene: TRBJ2-7
D gene: NA
clone size: NA

CDR3 protein: CASSQELAGGPTPDTQYF
CDR3 DNA: TGCGCCAGCAGCCAAGAACTAGCGGGAGGCCCGACCCCAGATACGCAGTATTTT
V gene: TRBV4-3
J gene: TRBJ2-3
D gene: TRBD2
clone size: NA

CDR3 protein: CASTGQGAGYGYTF
CDR3 DNA: TGTGCCAGCACTGGACAGGGGGCGGGCTATGGCTACACCTTC
V gene: TRBV6-1
J gene: TRBJ1-2
D gene: TRBD1
clone size: NA

CDR3 protein: CASSQSGEVDEQYF
CDR3 DNA: TGTGCCAGCAGCCAAAGCGGAGAGGTTGACGAGCAGTACTTC
V gene: TRBV7-2
J gene: TRBJ2-7
D gene: NA
clone size: NA

CDR3 protein: CASSPSLSSGELFF
CDR3 DNA: TGTGCCAGCTCACCTTCACTCTCATCCGGGGAGCTGTTTTTT
V gene: TRBV18
J gene: TRBJ2-2
D gene: NA
clone size: NA

CDR3 protein: CASSRRGGGSYEQYF
CDR3 DNA: TGTGCCAGTAGCCGGCGAGGGGGAGGGAGCTACGAGCAGTACTTC
V gene: TRBV19
J gene: TRBJ2-7
D gene: NA
clone size: few

CDR3 protein: CASSSRDRVRDYGYTF
CDR3 DNA: TGTGCCAGCAGCTCGAGGGACAGGGTCAGAGACTATGGCTACACCTTC
V gene: TRBV11-2
J gene: TRBJ1-2
D gene: TRBD1
clone size: few

CDR3 protein: CASRRDRGYEKLFF
CDR3 DNA: TGTGCCAGCAGGCGGGACAGGGGTTACGAAAAACTGTTTTTT
V gene: TRBV6-5
J gene: TRBJ1-4
D gene: TRBD1
clone size: few

CDR3 protein: CASSGVLYSPYGYTF
CDR3 DNA: TGTGCCAGCAGTGGGGTTTTGTACTCCCCCTATGGCTACACCTTC
V gene: TRBV2
J gene: TRBJ1-2
D gene: NA
clone size: once

CDR3 protein: CASMPGQINYGYTF
CDR3 DNA: TGCGCCAGCATGCCGGGGCAGATTAACTATGGCTACACCTTC
V gene: TRBV5-1
J gene: TRBJ1-2
D gene: NA
clone size: few

CDR3 protein: CASTIIGQGAWEQYF
CDR3 DNA: TGTGCCAGCACCATCATCGGACAGGGGGCATGGGAGCAGTACTTC
V gene: TRBV12-3/TRBV12-4
J gene: TRBJ2-7
D gene: TRBD1
clone size: NA

CDR3 protein: CAWSVQGAEETQYF
CDR3 DNA: TGTGCCTGGAGTGTACAGGGAGCTGAGGAGACCCAGTACTTC
V gene: TRBV30
J gene: TRBJ2-5
D gene: NA
clone size: NA

CDR3 protein: CASSLQGGPYEQYF
CDR3 DNA: TGTGCCAGCAGTTTACAGGGGGGCCCCTACGAGCAGTACTTC
V gene: TRBV12-3/TRBV12-4
J gene: TRBJ2-7
D gene: NA
clone size: NA

CDR3 protein: CASSAGTSGRETQYF
CDR3 DNA: TGTGCCAGCAGCGCGGGGACTAGCGGGCGCGAGACCCAGTACTTC
V gene: TRBV3-1
J gene: TRBJ2-5
D gene: TRBD2
clone size: few

CDR3 protein: CASSSRVLAGGGHEQFF
CDR3 DNA: TGTGCCAGCAGCTCTAGGGTATTAGCGGGAGGAGGTCATGAGCAGTTCTTC
V gene: TRBV11-3
J gene: TRBJ2-1
D gene: TRBD2
clone size: many

CDR3 protein: CASSPFGQGPQYF
CDR3 DNA: TGCGCCAGCAGCCCGTTCGGACAGGGGCCCCAGTACTTC
V gene: TRBV5-1
J gene: TRBJ2-7
D gene: TRBD1
clone size: few

CDR3 protein: CASSSVWTGGTDTQYF
CDR3 DNA: TGCGCCAGCAGCTCAGTGTGGACAGGGGGAACAGATACGCAGTATTTT
V gene: TRBV5-1
J gene: TRBJ2-3
D gene: TRBD1
clone size: few